This T cell receptor (beta chain) is drawn from a study of cytomegalovirus exposure and HLA in healthy donors. At the level of the study: The study's early data release held 75 million to 95 million unique TCRs from HLA-typed donors.

To note about this clone: Its antigen is not identified.

V was shortened by 0 bases and J by 6 bases, with 17 bases between the two germline ends. Germline CDR1 is SGHAT and CDR2 is FQNNGV. The CDR3 loop spans 16 amino acids. The PCR contained 60 Vbeta and 13 Jbeta primers. Libraries were prepared by immunoSEQ multiplex PCR; TCRdb keeps only in-frame clonotypes and omits some of them. This repertoire shows 150,000 or so clones, around 78% found once; its top ten account for around 3%. Study-wide results and caveats: Donor immune exposure was known only as CMV serostatus. Most of the TCR beta V segments (in an earlier analysis) were productive either about 90% or about 30% of the time. The authors enumerated over 150 TCR beta chains as linked to cytomegalovirus.

The TCR originated in a man aged 35 to 55 in good health and CMV-seropositive. The sample comprised PBMCs. The genes are TRBV11-2 and TRBJ2-5; D unresolved. CDR3 region: CASSLDSERRIKTQYF. The CDR3 DNA reads as TGTGCCAGCAGCTTAGATAGTGAGCGCCGCATAAAGACCCAGTACTTC.